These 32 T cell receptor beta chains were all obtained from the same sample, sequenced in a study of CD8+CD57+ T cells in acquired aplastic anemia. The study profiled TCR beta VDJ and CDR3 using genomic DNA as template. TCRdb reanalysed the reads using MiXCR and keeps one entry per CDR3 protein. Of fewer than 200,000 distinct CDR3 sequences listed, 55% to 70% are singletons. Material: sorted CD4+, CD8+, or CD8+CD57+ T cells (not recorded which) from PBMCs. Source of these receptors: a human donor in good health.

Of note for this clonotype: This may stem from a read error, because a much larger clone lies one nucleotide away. Here the CDR3 reads CASSQGIPYEQYF. Here the CDR3 DNA reads TGTGCCAGCAGCCAAGGGATTCCCTACGAGCAGTACTTC. The chain combines TRBV7-2 with TRBJ2-7; D unclear. This CDR3 has 13 amino acids. V lost 5 bases, J lost 2 bases, and 10 bases lay in between. The V gene's germline CDR1 is SGHTA and CDR2 FQGNSA.

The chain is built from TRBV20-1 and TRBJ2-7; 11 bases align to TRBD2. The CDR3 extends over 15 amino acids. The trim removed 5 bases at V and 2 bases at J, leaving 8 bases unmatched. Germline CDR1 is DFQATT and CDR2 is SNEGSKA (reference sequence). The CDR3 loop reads CSAEILAGVPYEQYF. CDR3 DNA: TGCAGTGCTGAGATACTAGCGGGAGTCCCCTACGAGCAGTACTTC.

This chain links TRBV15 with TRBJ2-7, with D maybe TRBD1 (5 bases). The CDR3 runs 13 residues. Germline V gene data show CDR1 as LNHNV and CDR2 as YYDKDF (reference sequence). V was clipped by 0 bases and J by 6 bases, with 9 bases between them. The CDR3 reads CATSREQGAEQYF. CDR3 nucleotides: TGTGCCACCAGCAGAGAGCAGGGTGCCGAGCAGTACTTC.

Here the CDR3 reads CATSHDRGDEQFF. The CDR3 bases are TGTGCCACCAGTCACGACAGGGGAGATGAGCAGTTCTTC. The chain is built from TRBV24-1 and TRBJ2-1, with 8 positions matching TRBD1. The CDR3 contains 13 residues. In germline, CDR1 is KGHDR, CDR2 SFDVKD. The J segment lost 8 bases and the V segment lost 6 bases, leaving 5 bases of the junction unmatched.

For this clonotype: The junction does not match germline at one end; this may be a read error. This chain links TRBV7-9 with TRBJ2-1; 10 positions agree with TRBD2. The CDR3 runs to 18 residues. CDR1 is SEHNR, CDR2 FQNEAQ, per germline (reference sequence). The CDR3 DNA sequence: TGCGCCAGCAGCCACAGCTCCAAAAGACTAGCGGGTTACAATGAGCAGTTCTTC. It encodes CASSHSSKRLAGYNEQFF.

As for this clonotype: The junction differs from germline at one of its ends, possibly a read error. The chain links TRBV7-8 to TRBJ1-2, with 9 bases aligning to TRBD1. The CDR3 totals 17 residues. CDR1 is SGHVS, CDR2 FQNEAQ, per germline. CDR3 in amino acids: CARSLAIKGQGWYGYTF. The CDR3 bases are TGTGCCAGAAGCTTAGCAATCAAAGGACAGGGGTGGTATGGCTACACCTTC.

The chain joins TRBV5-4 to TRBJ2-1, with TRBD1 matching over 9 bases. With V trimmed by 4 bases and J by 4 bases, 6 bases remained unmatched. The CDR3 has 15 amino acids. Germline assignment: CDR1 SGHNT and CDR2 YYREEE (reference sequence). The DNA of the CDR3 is TGTGCCAGCAGCCCGGGACAGGGAGCATACAATGAGCAGTTCTTC. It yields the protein CASSPGQGAYNEQFF.

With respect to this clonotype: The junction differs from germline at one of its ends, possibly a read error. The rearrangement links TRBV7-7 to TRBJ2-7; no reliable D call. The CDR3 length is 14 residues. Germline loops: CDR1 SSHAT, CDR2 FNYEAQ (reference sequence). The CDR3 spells CASSLSRSSYEQYF. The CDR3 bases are TGTGCTAGCAGCTTGAGCAGGAGCTCCTACGAGCAGTACTTC.

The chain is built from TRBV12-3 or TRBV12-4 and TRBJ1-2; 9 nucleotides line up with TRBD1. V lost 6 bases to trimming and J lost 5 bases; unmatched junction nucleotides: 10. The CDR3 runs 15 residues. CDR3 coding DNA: TGTGCCAGCAGAGCGGGACAGGGAATTTGGTATGGCTACACCTTC. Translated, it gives CASRAGQGIWYGYTF.

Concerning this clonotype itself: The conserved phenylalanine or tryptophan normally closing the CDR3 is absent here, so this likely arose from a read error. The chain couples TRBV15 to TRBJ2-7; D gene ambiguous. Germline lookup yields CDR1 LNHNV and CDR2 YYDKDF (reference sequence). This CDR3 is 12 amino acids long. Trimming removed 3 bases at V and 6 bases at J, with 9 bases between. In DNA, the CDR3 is TGTGCCACCAGCAGCAGAACGGGCGAGCAGTACCTC. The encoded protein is CATSSRTGEQYL.

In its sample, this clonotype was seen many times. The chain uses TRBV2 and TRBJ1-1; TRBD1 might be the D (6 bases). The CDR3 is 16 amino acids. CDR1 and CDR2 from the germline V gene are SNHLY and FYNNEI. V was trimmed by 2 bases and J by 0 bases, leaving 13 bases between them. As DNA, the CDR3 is TGTGCCAGCAGTGAACCCCTGGACAGCTTGAACACTGAAGCTTTCTTT. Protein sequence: CASSEPLDSLNTEAFF.

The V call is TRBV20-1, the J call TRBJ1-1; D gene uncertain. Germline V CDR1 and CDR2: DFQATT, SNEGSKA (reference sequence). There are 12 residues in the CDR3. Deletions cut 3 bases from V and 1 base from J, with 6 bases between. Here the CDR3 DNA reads TGCAGTGCTAGCTACAAGAACACTGAAGCTTTCTTT. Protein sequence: CSASYKNTEAFF.

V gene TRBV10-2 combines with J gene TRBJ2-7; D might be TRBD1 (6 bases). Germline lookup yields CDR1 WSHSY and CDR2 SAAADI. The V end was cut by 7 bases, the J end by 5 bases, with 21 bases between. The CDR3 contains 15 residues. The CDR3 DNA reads TGCGCCAGCATCCCATTAGGGCAGGGGCGGAACGAGCAGTACTTC. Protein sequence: CASIPLGQGRNEQYF.

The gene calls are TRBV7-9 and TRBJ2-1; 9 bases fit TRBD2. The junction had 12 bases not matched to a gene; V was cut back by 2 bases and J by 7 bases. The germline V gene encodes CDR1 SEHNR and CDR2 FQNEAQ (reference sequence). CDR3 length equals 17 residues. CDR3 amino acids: CASSLIVGGGAWNEQFF. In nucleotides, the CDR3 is TGTGCCAGCAGCTTAATTGTCGGCGGGGGGGCCTGGAATGAGCAGTTCTTC.

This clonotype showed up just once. The CDR3 here is CASSYTGNTEAFF. As DNA, the CDR3 is TGTGCCAGTAGTTATACCGGGAACACTGAAGCTTTCTTT. This chain joins TRBV19 and TRBJ1-1; D is ambiguous. Germline V gene sequence: CDR1 LNHDA, CDR2 SQIVND (reference sequence). The V gene lost 5 bases and the J gene lost 1 base, with 8 bases spanning the gap. The CDR3 spans 13 residues. The whole variable domain, filled in from reference TRBV19 and TRBJ1-1, reads DGGITQSPKYLFRKEGQNVTLSCEQNLNHDAMYWYRQDPGQGLRLIYYSQIVNDFQKGDIAEGYSVSREKKESFPLTVTSAQKNPTAFYLCASSYTGNTEAFFGQGTRLTVV.

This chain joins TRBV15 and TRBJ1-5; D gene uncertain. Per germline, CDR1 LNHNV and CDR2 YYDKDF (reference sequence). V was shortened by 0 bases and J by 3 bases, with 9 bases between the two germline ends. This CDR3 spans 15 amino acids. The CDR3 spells CATSRDSPTNQPQHF. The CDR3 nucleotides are TGTGCCACCAGCAGAGATTCACCGACCAATCAGCCCCAGCATTTT.

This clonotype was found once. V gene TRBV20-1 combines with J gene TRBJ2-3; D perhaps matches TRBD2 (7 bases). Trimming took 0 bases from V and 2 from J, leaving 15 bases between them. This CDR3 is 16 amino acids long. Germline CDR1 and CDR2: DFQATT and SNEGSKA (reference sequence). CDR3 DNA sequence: TGCAGTGCTAGAGATAGGGGGGGGCTCTTCACAGATACGCAGTATTTT. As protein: CSARDRGGLFTDTQYF.

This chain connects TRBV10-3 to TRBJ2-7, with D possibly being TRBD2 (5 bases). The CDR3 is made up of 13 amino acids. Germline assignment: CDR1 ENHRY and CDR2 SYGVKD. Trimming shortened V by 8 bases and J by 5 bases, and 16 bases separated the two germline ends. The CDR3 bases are TGTGCCATCGAACCCGGGGATGAAAACGAGCAGTACTTC. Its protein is CAIEPGDENEQYF.

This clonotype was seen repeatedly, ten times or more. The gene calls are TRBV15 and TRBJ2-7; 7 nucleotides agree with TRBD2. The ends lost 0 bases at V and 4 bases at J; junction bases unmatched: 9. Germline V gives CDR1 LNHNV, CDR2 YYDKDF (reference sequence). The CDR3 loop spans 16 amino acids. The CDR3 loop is CATSRDGAGVGYEQYF. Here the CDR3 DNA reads TGTGCCACCAGCAGAGATGGGGCGGGAGTTGGGTACGAGCAGTACTTC. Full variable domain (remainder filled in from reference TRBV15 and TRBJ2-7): DAMVIQNPRYQVTQFGKPVTLSCSQTLNHNVMYWYQQKSSQAPKLLFHYYDKDFNNEADTPDNFQSRRPNTSFCFLDIRSPGLGDTAMYLCATSRDGAGVGYEQYFGPGTRLTVT.

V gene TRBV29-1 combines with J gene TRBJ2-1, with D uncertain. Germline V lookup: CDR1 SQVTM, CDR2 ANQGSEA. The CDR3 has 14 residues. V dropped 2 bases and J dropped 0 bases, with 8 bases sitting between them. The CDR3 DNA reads TGCAGCGTTGAAATACGAGTCTCCTACAATGAGCAGTTCTTC. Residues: CSVEIRVSYNEQFF.

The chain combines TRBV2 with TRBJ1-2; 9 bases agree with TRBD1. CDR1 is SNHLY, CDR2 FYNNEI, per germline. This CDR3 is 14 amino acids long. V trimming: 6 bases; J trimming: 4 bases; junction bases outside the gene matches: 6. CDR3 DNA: TGTGCCAGCAGCGAACAGGGGGCGGGCTATGGCTACACCTTC. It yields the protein CASSEQGAGYGYTF.

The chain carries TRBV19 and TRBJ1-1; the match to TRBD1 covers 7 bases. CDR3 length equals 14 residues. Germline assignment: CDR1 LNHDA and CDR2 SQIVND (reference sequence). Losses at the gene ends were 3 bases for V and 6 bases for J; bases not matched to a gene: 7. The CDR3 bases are TGTGCCAGTAGTATTGGGGACAGTATCCCTGAAGCTTTCTTT. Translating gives CASSIGDSIPEAFF. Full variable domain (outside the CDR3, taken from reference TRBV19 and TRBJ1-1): DGGITQSPKYLFRKEGQNVTLSCEQNLNHDAMYWYRQDPGQGLRLIYYSQIVNDFQKGDIAEGYSVSREKKESFPLTVTSAQKNPTAFYLCASSIGDSIPEAFFGQGTRLTVV.

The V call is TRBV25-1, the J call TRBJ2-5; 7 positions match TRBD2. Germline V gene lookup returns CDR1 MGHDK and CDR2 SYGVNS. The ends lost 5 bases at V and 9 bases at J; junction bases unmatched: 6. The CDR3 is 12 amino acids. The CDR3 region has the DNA TGTGCCAGCAGTCTTGGGGGGGGGGCCCAGTACTTC. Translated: CASSLGGGAQYF.

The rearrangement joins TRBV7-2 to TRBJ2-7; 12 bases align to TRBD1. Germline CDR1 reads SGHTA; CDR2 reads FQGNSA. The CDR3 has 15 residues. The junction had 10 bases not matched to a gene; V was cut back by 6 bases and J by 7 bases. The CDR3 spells CASRAGTGGSGEQYF. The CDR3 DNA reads TGTGCCAGCAGAGCCGGGACAGGGGGCTCGGGTGAGCAGTACTTC.

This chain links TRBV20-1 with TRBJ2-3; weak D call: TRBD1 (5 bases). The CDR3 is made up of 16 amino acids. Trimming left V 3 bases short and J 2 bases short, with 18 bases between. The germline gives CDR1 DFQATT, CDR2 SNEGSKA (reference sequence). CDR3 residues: CSARLTEVLLTDTQYF. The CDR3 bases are TGCAGTGCTAGGCTGACAGAAGTGCTACTCACAGATACGCAGTATTTT.

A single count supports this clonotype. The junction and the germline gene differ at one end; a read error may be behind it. The CDR3 DNA is TGTGCCAGCAGGACCGGGACAGGCACCTACAATGAGCAGTCCTTC. Protein: CASRTGTGTYNEQSF. The chain uses TRBV5-6 and TRBJ2-1; 8 bases line up with TRBD1. The CDR3 has 15 residues. Per germline, CDR1 SGHDT and CDR2 YYEEEE. Full variable domain (missing parts from reference TRBV5-6 and TRBJ2-1): DAGVTQSPTHLIKTRGQQVTLRCSPKSGHDTVSWYQQALGQGPQFIFQYYEEEERQRGNFPDRFSGHQFPNYSSELNVNALLLGDSALYLCASRTGTGTYNEQSFGPGTRLTVL.

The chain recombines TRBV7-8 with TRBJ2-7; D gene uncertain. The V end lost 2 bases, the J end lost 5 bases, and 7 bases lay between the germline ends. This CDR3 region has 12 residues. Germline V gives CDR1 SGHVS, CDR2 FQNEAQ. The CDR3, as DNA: TGTGCCAGCAGCTTATCCCAGGACGAGCAGTACTTC. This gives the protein CASSLSQDEQYF.

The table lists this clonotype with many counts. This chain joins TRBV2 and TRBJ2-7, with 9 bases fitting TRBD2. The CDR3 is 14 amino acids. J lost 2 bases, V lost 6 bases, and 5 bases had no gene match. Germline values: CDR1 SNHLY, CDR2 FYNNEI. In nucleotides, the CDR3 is TGTGCCAGCAGGGTTAGCGGGGGAGCCTACGAGCAGTACTTC. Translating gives CASRVSGGAYEQYF.

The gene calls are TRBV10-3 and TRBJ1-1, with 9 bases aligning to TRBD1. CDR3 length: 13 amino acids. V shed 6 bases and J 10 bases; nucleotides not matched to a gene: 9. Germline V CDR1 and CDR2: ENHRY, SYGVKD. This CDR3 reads CAISTQGARLAFF. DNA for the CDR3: TGTGCCATCAGCACACAGGGGGCAAGGTTAGCTTTCTTT.

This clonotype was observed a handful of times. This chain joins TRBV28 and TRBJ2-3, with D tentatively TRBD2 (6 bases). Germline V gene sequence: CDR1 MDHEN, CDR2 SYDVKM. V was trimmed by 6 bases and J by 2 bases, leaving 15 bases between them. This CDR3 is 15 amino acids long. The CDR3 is CASRTSGDHTDTQYF. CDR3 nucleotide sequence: TGTGCCAGCAGAACGTCGGGAGACCACACAGATACGCAGTATTTT.

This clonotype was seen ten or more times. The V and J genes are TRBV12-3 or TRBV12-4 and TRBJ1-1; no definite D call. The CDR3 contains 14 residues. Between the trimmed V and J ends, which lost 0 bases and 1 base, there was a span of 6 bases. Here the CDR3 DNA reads TGTGCCAGCAGTTTAGCGTTATCGAACACTGAAGCTTTCTTT. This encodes CASSLALSNTEAFF.

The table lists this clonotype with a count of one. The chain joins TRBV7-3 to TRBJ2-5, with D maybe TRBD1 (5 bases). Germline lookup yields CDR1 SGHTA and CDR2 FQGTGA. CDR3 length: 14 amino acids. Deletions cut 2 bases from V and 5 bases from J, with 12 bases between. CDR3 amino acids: CASSLDPGHETQYF. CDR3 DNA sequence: TGTGCCAGCAGCTTAGATCCCGGACACGAGACCCAGTACTTC.